Shown below are 22 T cell receptor beta chains from a single sample sequenced in a study of control samples from healthy donors and cancer patients (dated by TCRdb to the early 2020s). The library was produced with the immunoSEQ multiplex PCR assay. TCRdb holds this immuneACCESS table with in-frame rearrangements only. Some clones are missing; in checked studies, unresolved V genes explain under half, and the rest has no known cause. The sample yields approximately 130,000 clones; more than 70% were counted once. The ten top clones hold approximately 39% of the sample. The specimen was blood. The source of these receptors is a man aged 50-60 years in good health.

Turning to this clone: Mismatch with germline at one junction end may stem from a read error. The V call is TRBV7-9, the J call TRBJ1-6; D remains unclear. Germline CDR1 reads SEHNR; CDR2 reads FQNEAQ (reference sequence). The CDR3 contains 12 residues. The CDR3 spells CASSWENSPFHF. In nucleotides, the CDR3 is TGTGCCAGCAGCTGGGAAAATTCACCCTTCCACTTT.

This rearrangement joins TRBV5-5 to TRBJ2-1; no firm D call. V was clipped by 4 bases and J by 7 bases, with 9 bases between them. The CDR3 contains 12 residues. Germline CDR1 SGHKS, CDR2 YYEKEE (reference sequence). CDR3 coding DNA: TGTGCCAGCAGCCTCCTTGGAAATGAGCAGTTCTTC. It codes for CASSLLGNEQFF.

This clone has just a few counts. J is TRBJ1-4 and V is TRBV5-1, with D possibly TRBD1 on 5 matching bases. V lost 0 bases to trimming and J lost 8 bases, with 14 bases between them. Germline assignment: CDR1 SGHRS and CDR2 YFSETQ. This CDR3 contains 15 residues. Here the CDR3 reads CASSLAEGAGEKLFF. CDR3 coding DNA: TGCGCCAGCAGCTTGGCTGAAGGGGCTGGGGAAAAACTGTTTTTT.

This chain uses TRBV7-9 with TRBJ2-7; D not resolved. The CDR3 is 13 residues long. The germline V and J ends were trimmed by 5 bases and 4 bases, with 12 bases remaining between them. Germline V CDR1 and CDR2: SEHNR, FQNEAQ (reference sequence). The CDR3 here is CASSRTGPYEQYF. Written as DNA, the CDR3 is TGTGCCAGCAGCCGAACGGGCCCTTACGAGCAGTACTTC.

V is TRBV28 and J is TRBJ2-7; no clear D gene. The CDR3 sequence is 16 residues long. V lost 3 bases to trimming and J lost 2 bases, with 17 bases between them. Looked up from germline, CDR1 is MDHEN and CDR2 is SYDVKM. This CDR3 is CASSFHLGQLTYEQYF. The DNA for the CDR3 is TGTGCCAGCAGTTTCCATTTAGGCCAGCTCACCTACGAGCAGTACTTC.

V is TRBV27 and J is TRBJ1-5, with a weak D call TRBD1 (6 bases). With 4 bases removed from V and 2 bases from J, the gap between germline ends came to 12 bases. Germline CDR1 MNHEY, CDR2 SMNVEV (reference sequence). The CDR3 runs to 15 residues. The CDR3 protein is CASSSRGLGNQPQHF. The CDR3 bases are TGTGCCAGCAGTTCCAGGGGCTTAGGCAATCAGCCCCAGCATTTT.

The chain combines TRBV27 with TRBJ1-2; TRBD1 matches at 9 bases. The germline CDR1 and CDR2 sequences are MNHEY and SMNVEV (reference sequence). Trimming at V came to 5 bases and at J to 4 bases, leaving 8 bases not matched to a gene. The CDR3 sequence is 15 residues long. The CDR3 sequence is CASSRPPGQGYGYTF. The DNA for the CDR3 is TGTGCCAGCAGTCGCCCCCCGGGACAGGGCTATGGCTACACCTTC.

The chain employs TRBV2 and TRBJ1-6; unclear D gene. The CDR3 runs 13 residues. Per the germline V gene, CDR1 is SNHLY and CDR2 is FYNNEI. The V end lost 6 bases, the J end lost 10 bases, and 13 bases lay between the germline ends. This CDR3 reads CASSPLEDSPLHF. Here the CDR3 DNA reads TGTGCCAGCAGCCCCCTAGAGGACTCACCCCTCCACTTT.

The genes are TRBV29-1 and TRBJ2-7, with D possibly matching TRBD1 (6 bases). The CDR3 extends over 14 amino acids. Germline V gene data show CDR1 as SQVTM and CDR2 as ANQGSEA. The V gene lost 3 bases and the J gene lost 3 bases, with 15 bases spanning the gap. The CDR3 here is CSVELTGHSYEQYF. The DNA for the CDR3 is TGCAGCGTTGAGTTAACAGGGCACAGCTACGAGCAGTACTTC.

This chain connects TRBV7-4 to TRBJ2-5; D remains unclear. CDR3 length equals 14 residues. V was clipped by 1 base and J by 1 base, with 7 bases between them. The germline V gene has CDR1 SGHVT and CDR2 SQSDAQ. CDR3 in amino acids: CASSLVRVQETQYF. The CDR3 DNA follows: TGTGCCAGCAGCTTAGTTAGGGTCCAAGAGACCCAGTACTTC. Supplemented by reference TRBV7-4 and TRBJ2-5, the full variable domain reads GAGVSQSPRYKVAKRGRDVALRCDSISGHVTLYWYRQTLGQGSEVLTYSQSDAQRDKSGRPSGRFSAERPERSVSTLKIQRTEQGDSAVYLCASSLVRVQETQYFGPGTRLLVL.

The chain couples TRBV3-1 (or the pseudogene TRBV3-2) to TRBJ1-2; the D is unclear. Germline CDR1 and CDR2: LGHDT and YNNKEL (reference sequence). V was clipped by 0 bases and J by 7 bases, with 6 bases between them. There are 12 residues in the CDR3. In DNA form, the CDR3 reads TGTGCCAGCAGCCAAGATATAGGTGGCTACACCTTC. Its translation is CASSQDIGGYTF.

The J gene is TRBJ1-1, the V gene TRBV29-1; weak D call: TRBD1 (5 bases). Germline values: CDR1 SQVTM, CDR2 ANQGSEA. CDR3 length: 13 residues. Trimming stripped 1 base from V and 4 bases from J, with 10 bases between. The CDR3 spells CSVEARRGTEAFF. The CDR3, as DNA: TGCAGCGTTGAAGCGCGTAGGGGCACTGAAGCTTTCTTT.

This chain connects TRBV5-8 to TRBJ2-7; a weak D match, TRBD1 (6 bases). The length of the CDR3 is 15 residues. Germline V gives CDR1 SGHTS, CDR2 YDEGEE. V was trimmed by 3 bases and J by 5 bases, leaving 18 bases between them. The chain's CDR3 is CASSWDPQGRNEQYF. The DNA for the CDR3 is TGTGCCAGCAGCTGGGATCCACAGGGTAGGAACGAGCAGTACTTC.

Written as DNA, the CDR3 is TGTGCCAGCAGTAAGGACAGGGGCCCAGATACGCAGTATTTT. Amino acids: CASSKDRGPDTQYF. The chain is built from TRBV6-5 and TRBJ2-3; 9 nucleotides agree with TRBD1. CDR3 length: 14 amino acids. Germline values: CDR1 MNHEY, CDR2 SVGAGI. V lost 5 bases to trimming and J lost 4 bases; unmatched junction nucleotides: 4.

The rearrangement uses TRBV9 and TRBJ1-1; 7 nucleotides agree with TRBD1. Losses at the gene ends were 7 bases for V and 1 base for J; bases not matched to a gene: 4. This CDR3 has 13 amino acids. CDR1 SGDLS and CDR2 YYNGEE come from the germline V gene. The CDR3 loop is CASGTVANTEAFF. CDR3 coding DNA: TGTGCCAGCGGGACAGTGGCGAACACTGAAGCTTTCTTT.

The chain employs TRBV6-4 and TRBJ2-3; 12 bases match TRBD2. V lost 9 bases and J lost 6; bases outside the gene matches: 4. The CDR3 is 13 residues long. Germline-derived CDR1 and CDR2 are MRHNA and SNTAGT. The CDR3 DNA reads as TGTGCCAGTTCTAGCGGGGGGGCGGATACGCAGTATTTT. This sequence encodes CASSSGGADTQYF.

As DNA, the CDR3 is TGTGCCAGCAGCCCCAGGGAGGGGGAAAAACTGTTTTTT. Translated, it gives CASSPREGEKLFF. The rearrangement uses TRBV7-6 and TRBJ1-4; D is perhaps TRBD1 (5 bases). Germline CDR1 and CDR2: SGHVS and FNYEAQ. Trimming took off 5 bases at V and 8 bases at J, with 12 bases between the two ends. This CDR3 spans 13 amino acids.

The chain combines TRBV27 with TRBJ1-1; 8 bases are a match to TRBD1. With V trimmed by 3 bases and J by 5 bases, 8 bases remained unmatched. This CDR3 is built from 15 residues. Germline-derived CDR1 and CDR2 are MNHEY and SMNVEV (reference sequence). CDR3 amino acids: CASSFQGAPLTEAFF. The CDR3, as DNA: TGTGCCAGCAGTTTCCAGGGGGCTCCCTTGACTGAAGCTTTCTTT.

This clone was detected a few times. CDR3 sequence reads: CASSLGPEPNQPQHF. CDR3 nucleotides: TGTGCCAGCAGCTTAGGCCCCGAACCCAATCAGCCCCAGCATTTT. The V call is TRBV7-2, the J call TRBJ1-5; no reliable D call. CDR1 is SGHTA and CDR2 is FQGNSA in the germline V gene. Deletions cut 1 base from V and 3 bases from J, with 10 bases between. This CDR3 is 15 amino acids long.

This rearrangement joins TRBV5-1 to TRBJ2-3; D may be TRBD2 (6 bases). V dropped 2 bases and J dropped 4 bases, with 11 bases sitting between them. This CDR3 spans 14 amino acids. Per the germline V gene, CDR1 is SGHRS and CDR2 is YFSETQ. CDR3 region: CASSFNPGADTQYF. CDR3 bases: TGCGCCAGCAGCTTCAATCCGGGGGCAGATACGCAGTATTTT.

The rearrangement links TRBV9 to TRBJ1-5; perhaps TRBD1 as D (6 bases). This CDR3 spans 15 amino acids. Germline V gene sequence: CDR1 SGDLS, CDR2 YYNGEE. Trimming removed 0 bases at V and 4 bases at J, with 11 bases between. The CDR3 here is CASSVAPGANQPQHF. CDR3 coding DNA: TGTGCCAGCAGCGTAGCTCCGGGGGCGAATCAGCCCCAGCATTTT.

In this sample, this clone turned up a few times. This chain links TRBV24-1 with TRBJ1-2; possible D gene TRBD1, 6 bases. The CDR3 spans 14 residues. V was pared by 3 bases and J by 7 bases, with 14 bases between. Germline V gene sequence: CDR1 KGHDR, CDR2 SFDVKD. The CDR3 sequence: CATSDAQGFRGYTF. Written as DNA, the CDR3 is TGTGCCACCAGTGATGCACAGGGATTTCGTGGCTACACCTTC.